There are many counts of the clone carrying this T cell receptor beta chain. The data belong to a study of HIV-infected patients and healthy controls. Germline lookup yields CDR1 DFQATT and CDR2 SNEGSKA (reference sequence). This CDR3 spans 14 amino acids. V shed 5 bases and J shed 1 base, with 9 bases lying between them. MiXCR was run by TCRdb on the 5' RACE reads, yielding one entry per CDR3 protein. The profile shows about 70,000 distinct CDR3 sequences, about 17% of them singletons. The V gene is TRBV20-1, the J gene TRBJ1-6, with D unclear. This clonotype was sampled from a human donor in good health. What was sequenced was CD4+ T cells from blood. The DNA for the CDR3 is TGCAGTGCTGAGGGAGGATCCTATAATTCACCCCTCCACTTT. Protein product: CSAEGGSYNSPLHF.